This T cell receptor (beta chain) came from a study of CXCR3-negative and CXCR3-positive naive CD8 T cells (dated by TCRdb to about 2019). Describing the broader study: In total, some 150 million TRB reads were obtained, which works out to roughly 1.5 +/- 0.3 million reads per library. The diversity and physicochemical repertoire analyses included some 11 donors pooled from two independent experiments. For the TRBV-TRBJ cluster analysis, the naive subsets came from roughly 5 donors, while the memory cells came from 3 donors.

General study outcomes and caveats: Comparably high repertoire diversity was found in both naive subsets, whereas much lower repertoire diversity was found in memory CD8+ T cells. Freshly isolated PBMCs were used for most assays because CXCR3 expression partially decreased after cryopreservation. Surface CD5, linked to self-reactivity in mice, was comparable between naive subsets; TCR interaction strength was therefore also inferred from TRB CDR3 physicochemical properties. Naive CXCR3-negative and CXCR3-positive cells from the same donor showed similar TRBV-TRBJ usage, whereas memory cells showed distinct patterns.

Each CD8+ T cell subset was flow-sorted in triplicate, and 300,000 to 350,000 cells per subset were placed directly into RLT lysis buffer. Peripheral blood mononuclear cells were isolated from buffy coats using standard density gradient centrifugation. Total RNA was extracted from sorted cells using an RNeasy Mini Kit. A remark on this clonotype: The antigen it binds to is not known.

For sequencing, a NextSeq 550 was employed. The Human TCR Profiling Kit (MiLaboratory) was used to make UMI-labeled 5' RACE TRB cDNA libraries. cDNA synthesis used the entire amount of extracted RNA, and PCR amplification then used the entire amount of cDNA produced. Libraries were prepared in parallel with an identical number of PCR cycles. Per the source publication's procedure: With a requirement of at least two reads per UMI, MIGEC and MiXCR extracted about 57,000 +/- 9,900 unique UMI-labeled TRB cDNA molecules per library. On average, about 40,000 +/- 10,000 functional in-frame TRB CDR3 nucleotide clonotypes lacking stop codons were found per library. After downsampling to 5000 UMI-labeled TRB molecules per sample, diversity metrics such as normalized Shannon-Wiener and Chao1 were calculated in VDJtools. Clonotype-size-weighted physicochemical properties of the central five CDR3 residues (interaction energy, strength, volume and Kidera factor 4) were computed in VDJtools. Reprocessed by TCRdb, the reads give a single entry per CDR3 protein sequence, without DNA. TCRdb, not the original authors, processed these V and J calls. The sample's own table lists approximately 49,000 distinct CDR3 sequences. Of the sample, about 15% falls within the top ten clones.

Per the germline V gene, MNHEY is the CDR1 and SVGAGI is the CDR2. From the cysteine up to the phenylalanine, the CDR3 has a length of 14 residues. DNA for this receptor is not on file. The receptor's source is a human donor in good health. Some clones in this sample may be carry-over from other donors' samples. The sample taken for sequencing was memory CD8+ T cells from blood. The sample's cell subset or site, from its label and the paper: conventional CD8+ memory T cells (TMEM), sorted as controls. This receptor chain uses TRBV6-5 and TRBJ2-7. The CDR3 loop reads CASSYTGGTYEQYF.